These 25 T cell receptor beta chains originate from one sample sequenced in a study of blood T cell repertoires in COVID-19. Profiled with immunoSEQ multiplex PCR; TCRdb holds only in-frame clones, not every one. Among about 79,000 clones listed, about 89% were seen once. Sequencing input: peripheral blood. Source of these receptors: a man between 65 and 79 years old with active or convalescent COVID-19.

CDR3 loop: CASSYSTGLNYGYTF. The CDR3, as DNA: TGTGCCAGCAGTTACTCGACAGGCCTTAACTATGGCTACACCTTC. The rearrangement joins TRBV6-5 to TRBJ1-2; the D gene is possibly TRBD1 (6 bases). V was cut by 0 bases and J by 1 base, with 9 bases left in between. Germline CDR1 and CDR2: MNHEY and SVGAGI. The CDR3 totals 15 residues.

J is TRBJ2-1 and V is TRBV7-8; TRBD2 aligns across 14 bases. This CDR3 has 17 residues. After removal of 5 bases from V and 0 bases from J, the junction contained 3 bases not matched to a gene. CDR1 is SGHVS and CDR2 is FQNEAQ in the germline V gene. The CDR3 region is CASSVTSGRASYNEQFF. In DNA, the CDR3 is TGTGCCAGCAGCGTGACTAGCGGGAGGGCCTCCTACAATGAGCAGTTCTTC.

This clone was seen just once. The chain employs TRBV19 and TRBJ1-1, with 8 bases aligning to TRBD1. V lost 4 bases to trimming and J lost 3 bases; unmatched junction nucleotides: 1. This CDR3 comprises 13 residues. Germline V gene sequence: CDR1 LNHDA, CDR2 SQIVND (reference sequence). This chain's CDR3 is CASSKQGDTEAFF. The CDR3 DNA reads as TGTGCCAGTAGTAAACAGGGGGACACTGAAGCTTTCTTT.

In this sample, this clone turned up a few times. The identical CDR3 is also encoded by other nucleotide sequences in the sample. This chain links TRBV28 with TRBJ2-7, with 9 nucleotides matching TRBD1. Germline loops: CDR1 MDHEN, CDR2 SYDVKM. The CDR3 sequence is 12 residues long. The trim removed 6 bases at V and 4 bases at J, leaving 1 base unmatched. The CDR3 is CASSGQGYEQYF. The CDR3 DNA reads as TGTGCCAGCAGCGGACAGGGGTACGAGCAGTACTTC.

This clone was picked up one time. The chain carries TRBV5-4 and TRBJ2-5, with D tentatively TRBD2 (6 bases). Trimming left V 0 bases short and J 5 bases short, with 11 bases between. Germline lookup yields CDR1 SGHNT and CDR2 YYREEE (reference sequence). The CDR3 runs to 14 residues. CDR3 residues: CASSLVGGRETQYF. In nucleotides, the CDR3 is TGTGCCAGCAGCTTGGTCGGGGGACGGGAGACCCAGTACTTC.

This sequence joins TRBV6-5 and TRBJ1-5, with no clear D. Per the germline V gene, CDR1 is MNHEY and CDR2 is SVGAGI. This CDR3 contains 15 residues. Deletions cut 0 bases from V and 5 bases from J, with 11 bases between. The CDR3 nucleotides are TGTGCCAGCAGTTACTCGTTCACAGCCGATCAGCCCCAGCATTTT. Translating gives CASSYSFTADQPQHF.

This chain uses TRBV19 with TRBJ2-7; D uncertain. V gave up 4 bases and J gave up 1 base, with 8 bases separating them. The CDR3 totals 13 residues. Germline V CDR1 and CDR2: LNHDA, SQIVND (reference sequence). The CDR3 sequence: CASSKKHSYEQYF. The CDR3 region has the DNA TGTGCCAGTAGTAAGAAGCATTCCTACGAGCAGTACTTC. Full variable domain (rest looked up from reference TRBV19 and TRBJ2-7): DGGITQSPKYLFRKEGQNVTLSCEQNLNHDAMYWYRQDPGQGLRLIYYSQIVNDFQKGDIAEGYSVSREKKESFPLTVTSAQKNPTAFYLCASSKKHSYEQYFGPGTRLTVT.

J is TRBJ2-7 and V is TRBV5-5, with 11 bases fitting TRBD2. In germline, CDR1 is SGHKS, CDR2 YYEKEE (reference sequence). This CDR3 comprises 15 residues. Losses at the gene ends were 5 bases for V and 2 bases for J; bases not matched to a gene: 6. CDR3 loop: CASRPSGRPTYEQYF. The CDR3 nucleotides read TGTGCCAGCAGGCCTAGCGGGAGGCCAACCTACGAGCAGTACTTC.

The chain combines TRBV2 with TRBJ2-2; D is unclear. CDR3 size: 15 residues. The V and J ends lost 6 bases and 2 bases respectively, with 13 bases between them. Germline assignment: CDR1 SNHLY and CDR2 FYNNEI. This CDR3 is CASSAKSLNTGELFF. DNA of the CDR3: TGTGCCAGCAGCGCTAAGAGTCTCAACACCGGGGAGCTGTTTTTT.

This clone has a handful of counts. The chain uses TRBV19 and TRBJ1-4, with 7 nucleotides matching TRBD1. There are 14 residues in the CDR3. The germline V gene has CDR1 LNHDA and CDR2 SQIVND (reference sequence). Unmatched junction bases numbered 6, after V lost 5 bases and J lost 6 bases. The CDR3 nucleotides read TGTGCCAGTAGTGCTGGGACAGCATATGAAAAACTGTTTTTT. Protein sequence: CASSAGTAYEKLFF.

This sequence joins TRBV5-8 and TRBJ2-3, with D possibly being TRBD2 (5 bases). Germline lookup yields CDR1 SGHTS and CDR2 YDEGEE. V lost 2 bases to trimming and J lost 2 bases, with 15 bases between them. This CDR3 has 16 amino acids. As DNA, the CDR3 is TGTGCCAGCAGCTTAGGAGGAGGTCCCCACACAGATACGCAGTATTTT. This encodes CASSLGGGPHTDTQYF.

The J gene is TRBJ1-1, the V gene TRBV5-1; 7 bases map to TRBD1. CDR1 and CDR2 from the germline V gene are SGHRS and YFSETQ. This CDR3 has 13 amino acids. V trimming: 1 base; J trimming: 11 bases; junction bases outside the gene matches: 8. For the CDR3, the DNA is TGCGCCAGCAGCTTGCCGACAGGGAGTGACGCTTTCTTT. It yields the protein CASSLPTGSDAFF.

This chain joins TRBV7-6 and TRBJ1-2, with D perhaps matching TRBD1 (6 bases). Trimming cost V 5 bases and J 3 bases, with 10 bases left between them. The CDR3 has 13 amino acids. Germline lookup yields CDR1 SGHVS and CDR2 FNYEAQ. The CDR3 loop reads CASSHRADYGYTF. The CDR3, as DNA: TGTGCCAGCAGCCACAGGGCGGACTATGGCTACACCTTC.

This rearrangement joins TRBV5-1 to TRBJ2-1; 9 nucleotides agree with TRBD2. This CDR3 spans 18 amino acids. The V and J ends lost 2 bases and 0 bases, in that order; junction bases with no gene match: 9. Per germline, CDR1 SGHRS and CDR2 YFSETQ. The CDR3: CASSFGISSGSSYNEQFF. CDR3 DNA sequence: TGCGCCAGCAGCTTCGGTATCAGTAGCGGGAGCTCCTACAATGAGCAGTTCTTC.

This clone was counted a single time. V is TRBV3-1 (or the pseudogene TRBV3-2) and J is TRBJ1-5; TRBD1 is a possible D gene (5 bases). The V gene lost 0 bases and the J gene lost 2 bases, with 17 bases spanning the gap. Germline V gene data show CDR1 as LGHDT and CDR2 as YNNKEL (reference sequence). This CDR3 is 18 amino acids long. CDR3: CASSQDSRRGSGNQPQHF. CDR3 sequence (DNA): TGTGCCAGCAGCCAAGACTCGCGGAGGGGATCGGGCAATCAGCCCCAGCATTTT.

The DNA of the CDR3 is TGCGCCAGCAGCCGCGGAGTTCTAGCGGTGAGCTCCTACAATGAGCAGTTCTTC. Its protein is CASSRGVLAVSSYNEQFF. The rearrangement uses TRBV5-1 and TRBJ2-1; 7 nucleotides line up with TRBD2. With V trimmed by 4 bases and J by 0 bases, 13 bases remained unmatched. The CDR3 is made up of 18 amino acids. The V gene's germline CDR1 is SGHRS and CDR2 YFSETQ.

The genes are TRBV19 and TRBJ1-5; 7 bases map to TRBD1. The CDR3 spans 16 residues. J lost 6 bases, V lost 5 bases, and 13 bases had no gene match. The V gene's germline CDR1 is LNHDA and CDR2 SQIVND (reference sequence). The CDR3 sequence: CASSLRTGQGGQPQHF. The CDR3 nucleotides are TGTGCCAGTAGTCTCCGGACAGGCCAAGGGGGTCAGCCCCAGCATTTT.

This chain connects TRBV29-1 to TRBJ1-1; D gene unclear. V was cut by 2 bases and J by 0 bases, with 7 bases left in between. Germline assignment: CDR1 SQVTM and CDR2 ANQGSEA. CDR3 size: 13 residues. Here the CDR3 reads CSVEFSVNTEAFF. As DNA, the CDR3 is TGCAGCGTTGAATTTTCAGTGAACACTGAAGCTTTCTTT.

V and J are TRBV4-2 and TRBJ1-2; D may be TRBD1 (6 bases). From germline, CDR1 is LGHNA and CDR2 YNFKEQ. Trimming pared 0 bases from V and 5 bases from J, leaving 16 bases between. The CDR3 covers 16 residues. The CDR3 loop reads CASSQDEGGAGYGYTF. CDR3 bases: TGTGCCAGCAGCCAAGATGAAGGGGGGGCAGGGTATGGCTACACCTTC.

The CDR3 spells CATQANRDSFVLREAFF. The CDR3, as DNA: TGTGCCACCCAAGCAAACCGGGACAGTTTTGTTCTACGCGAAGCTTTCTTT. V and J are TRBV27 and TRBJ1-1; TRBD1 agrees at 7 bases. The V and J ends lost 10 bases and 8 bases, in that order; junction bases with no gene match: 25. The CDR3 covers 17 residues. In germline, CDR1 is MNHEY, CDR2 SMNVEV (reference sequence).

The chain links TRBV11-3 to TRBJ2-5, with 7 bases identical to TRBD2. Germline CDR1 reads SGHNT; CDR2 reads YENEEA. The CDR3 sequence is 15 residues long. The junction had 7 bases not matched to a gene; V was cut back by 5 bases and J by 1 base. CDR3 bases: TGTGCCAGCAGCCCCTCCGGGAGGCCCCAAGAGACCCAGTACTTC. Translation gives CASSPSGRPQETQYF. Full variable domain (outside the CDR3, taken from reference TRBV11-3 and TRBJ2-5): EAGVVQSPRYKIIEKKQPVAFWCNPISGHNTLYWYLQNLGQGPELLIRYENEEAVDDSQLPKDRFSAERLKGVDSTLKIQPAELGDSAVYLCASSPSGRPQETQYFGPGTRLLVL.

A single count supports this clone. DNA for the CDR3: TGTGCCAGCAGCAGGACTATCCAAGAGACCCAGTACTTC. Amino acid sequence: CASSRTIQETQYF. This chain connects TRBV3-1 (or the pseudogene TRBV3-2) to TRBJ2-5, with D tentatively TRBD2 (6 bases). Germline lookup yields CDR1 LGHDT and CDR2 YNNKEL (reference sequence). This CDR3 contains 13 residues. The V and J ends lost 5 bases and 1 base respectively, with 8 bases between them.

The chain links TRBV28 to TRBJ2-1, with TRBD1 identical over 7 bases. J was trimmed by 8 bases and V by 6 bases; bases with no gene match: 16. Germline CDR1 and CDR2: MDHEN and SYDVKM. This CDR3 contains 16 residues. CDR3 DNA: TGTGCCAGCAGGCTGGGCGGACAGGTGGGTTTCGATGAGCAGTTCTTC. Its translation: CASRLGGQVGFDEQFF. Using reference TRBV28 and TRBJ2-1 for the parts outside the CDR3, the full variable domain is DVKVTQSSRYLVKRTGEKVFLECVQDMDHENMFWYRQDPGLGLRLIYFSYDVKMKEKGDIPEGYSVSREKKERFSLILESASTNQTSMYLCASRLGGQVGFDEQFFGPGTRLTVL.

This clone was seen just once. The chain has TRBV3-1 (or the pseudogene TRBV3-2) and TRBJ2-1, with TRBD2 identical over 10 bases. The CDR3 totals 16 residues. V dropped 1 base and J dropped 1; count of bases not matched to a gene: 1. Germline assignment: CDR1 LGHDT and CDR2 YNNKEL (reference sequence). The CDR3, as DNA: TGTGCCAGCAGCCAAGTTAGCGGGAGGTCCTACAATGAGCAGTTCTTC. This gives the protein CASSQVSGRSYNEQFF.

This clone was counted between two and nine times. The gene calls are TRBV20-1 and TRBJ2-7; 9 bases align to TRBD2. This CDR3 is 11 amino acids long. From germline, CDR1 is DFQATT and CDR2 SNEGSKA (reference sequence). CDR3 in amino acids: CRLTSGHEQYF. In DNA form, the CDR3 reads TGCAGGCTGACTAGCGGCCACGAGCAGTACTTC.